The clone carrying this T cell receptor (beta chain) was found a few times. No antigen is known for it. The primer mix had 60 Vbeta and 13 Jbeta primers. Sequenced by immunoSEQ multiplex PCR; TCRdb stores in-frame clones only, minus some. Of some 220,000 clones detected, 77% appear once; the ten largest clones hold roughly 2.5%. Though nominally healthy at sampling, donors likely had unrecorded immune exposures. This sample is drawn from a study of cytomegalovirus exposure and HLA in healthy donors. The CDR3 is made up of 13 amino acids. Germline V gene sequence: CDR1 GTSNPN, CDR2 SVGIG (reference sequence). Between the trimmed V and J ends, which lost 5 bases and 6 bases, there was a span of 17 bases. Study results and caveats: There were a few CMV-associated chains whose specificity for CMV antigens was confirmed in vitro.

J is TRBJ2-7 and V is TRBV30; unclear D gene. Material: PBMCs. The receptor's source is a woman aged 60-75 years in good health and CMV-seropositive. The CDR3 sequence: CAWLPGISREQYF. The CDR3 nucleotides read TGTGCCTGGCTGCCGGGTATAAGCCGCGAGCAGTACTTC.